This T cell receptor (beta chain) was captured by sequencing in a study of T cell responses to AZD1222 COVID-19 vaccine. Study-wide context: Whether given at about 4 or about 12 weeks, second doses were pooled.

In its sample, this clone was seen once. No antigen is known for it. Germline V gene sequence: CDR1 SNHLY, CDR2 FYNNEI. The CDR3 has 13 amino acids. V lost 9 bases and J lost 5, with 14 bases in between. Some clones are missing from TCRdb's copy, which holds only in-frame ones; the method was immunoSEQ multiplex PCR. The sample consists of about 53,000 clones, roughly 80% of them appearing once. Study outcomes and limitations: Two AZD1222 administrations were followed by greater Spike-specific TCR breadth and depth. None of the repertoires were sampled until the peak T cell response had passed. Clonal diversity was possibly underestimated, and the donors were mostly white British, with more females.

Source: peripheral blood, taken on day 0 of AZD1222 vaccination. The chain has TRBV2 and TRBJ1-5; tentatively, D is TRBD1 (6 bases). The sequence derives from an adult in good health. CDR3 sequence (DNA): TGTGCCAGTCACTACTCAGGGGATCAGCCCCAGCATTTT. Translation: CASHYSGDQPQHF.